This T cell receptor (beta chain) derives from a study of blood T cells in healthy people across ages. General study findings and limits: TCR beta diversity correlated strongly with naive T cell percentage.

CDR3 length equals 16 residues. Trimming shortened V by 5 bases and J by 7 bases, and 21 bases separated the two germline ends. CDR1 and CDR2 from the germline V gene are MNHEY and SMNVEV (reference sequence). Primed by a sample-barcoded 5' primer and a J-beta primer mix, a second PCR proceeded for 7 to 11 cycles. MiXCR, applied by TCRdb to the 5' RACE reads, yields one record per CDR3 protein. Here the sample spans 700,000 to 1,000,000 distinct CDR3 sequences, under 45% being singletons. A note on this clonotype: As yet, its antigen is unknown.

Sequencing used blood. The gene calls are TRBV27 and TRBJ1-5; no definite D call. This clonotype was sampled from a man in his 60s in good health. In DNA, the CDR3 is TGTGCCAGCAGTAAACTCGGTATTTTGTCCGAACAGCCCCAGCATTTT. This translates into CASSKLGILSEQPQHF.